This T cell receptor (beta chain) originates from a study of early T cells in non-severe SARS-CoV-2 infection. On the study more broadly: With bulk RNA from unsorted whole blood as input, sequencing yielded unpaired chains.

This clonotype was observed many times. V lost 3 bases and J lost 4; bases outside the gene matches: 4. Germline V gives CDR1 KGHDR, CDR2 SFDVKD. The CDR3 contains 14 residues. Attached unique molecular identifiers marked individual cDNA molecules. TCRdb reanalysed the 5' RACE reads using MiXCR and keeps one entry per CDR3 protein. The sample records approximately 66,000 distinct CDR3 sequences, roughly an eighth being singletons. The rearrangement links TRBV24-1 to TRBJ1-2; 7 bases map to TRBD1. Sequences were obtained from whole blood. The receptor was isolated from an adult who was a healthcare worker with PCR-confirmed SARS-CoV-2 infection or an uninfected control (not recorded which). DNA of the CDR3: TGTGCCACCAGTGATCAAGGACAGGTCTATGGCTACACCTTC. Amino acid sequence: CATSDQGQVYGYTF.